This T cell receptor beta chain was obtained from a study of Graves' ophthalmopathy and Graves' hyperthyroidism. Researchers took RNA transcripts and amplified TCR beta CDR3 regions from them. HTBI primers were used in a first-round RT-PCR, which preceded a second-round multiplex PCR. One entry per CDR3 protein, called by TCRdb with MiXCR from the multiplex PCR reads. The table records 360,000 or so distinct CDR3 sequences, 15% to 20% of them present only once. Study observations and caveats: Classification of ophthalmopathy versus stable hyperthyroidism by a 13-signature model yielded around 90% sensitivity and around 76% specificity.

Ophthalmopathic donors had moderate-to-severe activity, CAS ≥3 and NOSPECS ≥4, with disease that had lasted under 3 months. Other autoimmune diseases, uncontrolled infections, pregnancy and lactation each led to patient exclusion. Clinicians diagnosed using symptoms, serum thyroxine, TRAb, thyroid ultrasound and orbital computed tomography. CDR1 is MNHEY, CDR2 SVGEGT, per germline. The CDR3 runs 19 residues. J was trimmed by 0 bases and V by 2 bases; bases with no gene match: 10. This clonotype has ten or more counts. Its antigen remains unknown. The chain joins TRBV6-2 or TRBV6-3 to TRBJ2-6; the match to TRBD1 covers 7 bases. The sequencing input was peripheral blood. The origin of this receptor is a woman aged 18-35 years with Graves' ophthalmopathy. The CDR3 spells CASSYQTGTASSGANVLTF. The CDR3 nucleotides read TGTGCCAGCAGTTACCAGACAGGGACCGCCAGCTCTGGGGCCAACGTCCTGACTTTC.